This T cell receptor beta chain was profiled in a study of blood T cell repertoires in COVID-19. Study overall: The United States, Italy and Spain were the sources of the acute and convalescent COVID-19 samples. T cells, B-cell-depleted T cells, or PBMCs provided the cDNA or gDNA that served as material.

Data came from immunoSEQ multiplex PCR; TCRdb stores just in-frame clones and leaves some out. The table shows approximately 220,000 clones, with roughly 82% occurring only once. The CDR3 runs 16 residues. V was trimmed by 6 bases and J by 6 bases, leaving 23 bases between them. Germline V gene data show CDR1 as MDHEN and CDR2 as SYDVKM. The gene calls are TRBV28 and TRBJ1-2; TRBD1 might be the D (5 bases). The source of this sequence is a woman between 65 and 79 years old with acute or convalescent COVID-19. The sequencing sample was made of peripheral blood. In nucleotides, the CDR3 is TGTGCCAGCAGCATCCCTATGACAGCTCGTTCGCATGGCTACACCTTC. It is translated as CASSIPMTARSHGYTF.